These 18 T cell receptor beta chains were all obtained from the same sample, sequenced in a study of cytomegalovirus exposure and HLA in healthy donors. 60 Vbeta and 13 Jbeta primers were used in PCR. Sequencing used immunoSEQ multiplex PCR; TCRdb keeps in-frame clones, though not all of them. The top ten clones hold over 1% of a sample with some 140,000 clones, 55% to 80% of them seen once. Sequenced input: PBMCs. The source of these receptors is a woman aged 40-49 years in good health and CMV-seronegative.

V gene TRBV6-5 combines with J gene TRBJ2-3; D gene unclear. V was clipped by 2 bases and J by 4 bases, with 10 bases between them. Germline CDR1 MNHEY, CDR2 SVGAGI. This CDR3 has 14 residues. CDR3 sequence reads: CASSYGSGSDTQYF. The CDR3 DNA sequence: TGTGCCAGCAGTTACGGGTCCGGGTCAGATACGCAGTATTTT.

The chain joins TRBV4-3 to TRBJ1-2; 9 bases agree with TRBD1. The CDR3 is 15 amino acids. V shed 0 bases and J 8 bases; nucleotides not matched to a gene: 7. Germline lookup yields CDR1 LGHNA and CDR2 YSLEER. Written as DNA, the CDR3 is TGCGCCAGCAGCCAAGAGGGACAGGGATTCGGCGGCTACACCTTC. Its translation is CASSQEGQGFGGYTF.

This sequence joins TRBV7-2 and TRBJ1-3; D is perhaps TRBD1 (5 bases). Trimming removed 5 bases from V and 4 bases from J, with 15 bases in between. Germline V gene sequence: CDR1 SGHTA, CDR2 FQGNSA. CDR3 length: 15 residues. CDR3 amino acids: CASSLDIFSGNTIYF. The CDR3 nucleotides read TGTGCCAGCAGCCTGGACATCTTCTCGGGAAACACCATATATTTT.

The chain employs TRBV9 and TRBJ2-4; D perhaps matches TRBD2 (6 bases). Trimming cost V 0 bases and J 4 bases, with 8 bases left between them. CDR3 size: 14 residues. Per the germline V gene, CDR1 is SGDLS and CDR2 is YYNGEE. This CDR3 is CASSVGEEKNIQYF. CDR3 DNA sequence: TGTGCCAGCAGCGTAGGGGAGGAAAAAAACATTCAGTACTTC.

In this sample, this clone turned up once. V is TRBV5-8 and J is TRBJ1-2, with TRBD1 matching 7 bases. CDR1 is SGHTS, CDR2 YDEGEE, per germline. The CDR3 contains 14 residues. V trimming: 9 bases; J trimming: 4 bases; junction bases outside the gene matches: 12. The CDR3 coding sequence is TGTGCCACACCGGACCAGACAGGGCTCTATGGCTACACCTTC. Protein product: CATPDQTGLYGYTF.

This clone was detected only a few times. The rearrangement joins TRBV19 to TRBJ1-4, with D maybe TRBD1 (6 bases). CDR1 is LNHDA, CDR2 SQIVND, per germline (reference sequence). This CDR3 is built from 12 residues. The V gene lost 11 bases and the J gene lost 5 bases, with 12 bases spanning the gap. Written as DNA, the CDR3 is TGTGCCGCAGGGGTCCCGAATGAAAAACTGTTTTTT. Protein product: CAAGVPNEKLFF. Full variable domain (missing parts from reference TRBV19 and TRBJ1-4): DGGITQSPKYLFRKEGQNVTLSCEQNLNHDAMYWYRQDPGQGLRLIYYSQIVNDFQKGDIAEGYSVSREKKESFPLTVTSAQKNPTAFYLCAAGVPNEKLFFGSGTQLSVL.

The chain combines TRBV10-3 with TRBJ1-2; 8 bases are a match to TRBD1. The CDR3 spans 14 residues. Germline V CDR1 and CDR2: ENHRY, SYGVKD. Losses at the gene ends were 2 bases for V and 4 bases for J; bases not matched to a gene: 3. The CDR3 reads CAISERTGFYGYTF. In DNA, the CDR3 is TGTGCCATCAGTGAGCGGACAGGGTTCTATGGCTACACCTTC.

This clone was picked up a small number of times. V and J are TRBV5-4 and TRBJ1-1; D not certain. CDR1 is SGHNT and CDR2 is YYREEE in the germline V gene (reference sequence). V dropped 0 bases and J dropped 3 bases, with 12 bases sitting between them. The CDR3 is 15 residues long. The CDR3, as DNA: TGTGCCAGCAGCTTGGTTTCTAACAGAGACACTGAAGCTTTCTTT. This translates into CASSLVSNRDTEAFF.

This chain links TRBV18 with TRBJ2-3; TRBD2 matches at 14 bases. V trimming: 4 bases; J trimming: 5 bases; junction bases outside the gene matches: 5. CDR3 length: 16 amino acids. Germline loops: CDR1 KGHSH, CDR2 LQKENI. In DNA form, the CDR3 reads TGTGCCAGCTCACGGACGGGACTAGCGGGGGTAGATACGCAGTATTTT. Protein product: CASSRTGLAGVDTQYF.

This clone has more than one count but fewer than ten. The chain combines TRBV5-4 with TRBJ2-1, with 9 bases fitting TRBD2. The CDR3 has 16 residues. Trimming took 0 bases from V and 7 from J; bases not matched to a gene: 8. Germline assignment: CDR1 SGHNT and CDR2 YYREEE (reference sequence). The DNA for the CDR3 is TGTGCCAGCAGCTTGGCCGGTAGCGGGGGACTTAATGAGCAGTTCTTC. Amino acid sequence: CASSLAGSGGLNEQFF.

The rearrangement links TRBV11-1 to TRBJ1-1; 7 nucleotides align to TRBD1. Trimming took 2 bases from V and 4 from J; bases not matched to a gene: 4. Germline CDR1 reads SGHAT; CDR2 reads FQDESV (reference sequence). The CDR3 loop spans 14 amino acids. In DNA form, the CDR3 reads TGTGCCAGCAGCTTATCACAGGGGACCACTGAAGCTTTCTTT. Protein product: CASSLSQGTTEAFF. The variable domain in full, completed from reference TRBV11-1 and TRBJ1-1, reads EAEVAQSPRYKITEKSQAVAFWCDPISGHATLYWYRQILGQGPELLVQFQDESVVDDSQLPKDRFSAERLKGVDSTLKIQPAELGDSAMYLCASSLSQGTTEAFFGQGTRLTVV.

V gene TRBV5-8 combines with J gene TRBJ2-5; 9 nucleotides match TRBD1. The CDR3 is 14 residues long. Germline V CDR1 and CDR2: SGHTS, YDEGEE. With 4 bases clipped from V and 4 bases from J, the junction kept 5 bases outside the gene matches. The CDR3 DNA reads TGTGCCAGCAGCAAAGGACAGGGGCTAGAGACCCAGTACTTC. This gives the protein CASSKGQGLETQYF.

The J gene is TRBJ1-1, the V gene TRBV4-1, with no clear D. Trimming stripped 4 bases from V and 0 bases from J, with 15 bases between. Germline loops: CDR1 MGHRA, CDR2 YSYEKL. This CDR3 spans 16 amino acids. CDR3 region: CASSPLLEGLNTEAFF. The CDR3 DNA reads as TGCGCCAGCAGCCCCCTGTTGGAGGGATTGAACACTGAAGCTTTCTTT.

The chain employs TRBV13 and TRBJ2-3; 8 bases align to TRBD1. There are 15 residues in the CDR3. V lost 4 bases to trimming and J lost 1 base; unmatched junction nucleotides: 4. Germline values: CDR1 PRHDT, CDR2 FYEKMQ (reference sequence). CDR3 protein: CASSSATGGTDTQYF. In DNA, the CDR3 is TGTGCCAGCAGCTCGGCGACAGGGGGCACAGATACGCAGTATTTT.

V usage is TRBV5-1 and J usage is TRBJ2-1; TRBD2 matches 10 bases. CDR1 is SGHRS, CDR2 YFSETQ, per germline. Trimming cost V 0 bases and J 5 bases; bases outside gene matches: 2. The CDR3 totals 15 residues. Here the CDR3 reads CASSLATSGNNEQFF. The CDR3 nucleotides read TGCGCCAGCAGCTTGGCTACTAGCGGGAACAATGAGCAGTTCTTC. The full variable domain, completed using reference TRBV5-1 and TRBJ2-1, is KAGVTQTPRYLIKTRGQQVTLSCSPISGHRSVSWYQQTPGQGLQFLFEYFSETQRNKGNFPGRFSGRQFSNSRSEMNVSTLELGDSALYLCASSLATSGNNEQFFGPGTRLTVL.

The V gene is TRBV5-1, the J gene TRBJ2-3, with TRBD1 matching 8 bases. J gave up 3 bases and V 3 bases, and 3 bases lay outside the gene matches. The CDR3 is 14 amino acids. Germline V gene sequence: CDR1 SGHRS, CDR2 YFSETQ. CDR3 sequence reads: CASSSGQGTDTQYF. For the CDR3, the DNA is TGCGCCAGCAGCTCCGGACAGGGAACAGATACGCAGTATTTT.

The chain recombines TRBV5-6 with TRBJ1-5, with 7 bases lining up with TRBD1. The CDR3 covers 17 residues. Unmatched junction bases numbered 12, after V lost 5 bases and J lost 1 base. The germline CDR1 and CDR2 sequences are SGHDT and YYEEEE. CDR3 coding DNA: TGTGCCAGCAGTCATAGGCAAGGGGGCCGGAGCAATCAGCCCCAGCATTTT. Its protein is CASSHRQGGRSNQPQHF.

CDR3: CASSDGPLTEAFF. In DNA form, the CDR3 reads TGTGCCAGCAGTGACGGGCCCCTCACTGAAGCTTTCTTT. V and J are TRBV6-4 and TRBJ1-1; no clear D. The CDR3 is made up of 13 amino acids. V shed 2 bases and J shed 4 bases, with 8 bases lying between them. Germline values: CDR1 MRHNA, CDR2 SNTAGT.